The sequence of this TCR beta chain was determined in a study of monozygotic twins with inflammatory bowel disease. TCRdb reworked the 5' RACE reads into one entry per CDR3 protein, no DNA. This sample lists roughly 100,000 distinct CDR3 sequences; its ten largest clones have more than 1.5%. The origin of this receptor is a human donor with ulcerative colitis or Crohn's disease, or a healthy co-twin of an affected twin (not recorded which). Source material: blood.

The CDR3 reads CASSTPDARVADTEAFF. The chain links TRBV6-2 or TRBV6-3 to TRBJ1-1; the D call from TCRdb, TRBD1, cannot be confirmed without DNA. Germline values: CDR1 MNHEY, CDR2 SVGEGT. This CDR3 region has 17 residues.